This T cell receptor (beta chain) emerged from a study of human T cells and chemical hapten exposure. CDR3 length: 17 amino acids. The V and J ends lost 2 bases and 1 base respectively, with 15 bases between them. Germline CDR1 is SGHVS and CDR2 is FNYEAQ. Regarding time point: healthy volunteer bleed at 2 weeks. Total RNA came from unfractionated whole blood. Attachment of unique molecular identifiers to individual cDNA molecules was performed in the library. TCRdb reprocessed the RACE reads with MiXCR, giving one entry per CDR3 protein. The sample shows around 130,000 distinct CDR3 sequences, 8.5% to 9.5% of them seen only once.

Sequenced input: whole blood. The chain has TRBV7-6 and TRBJ2-1; tentative D call: TRBD1 (6 bases). The source is a male donor in good health. Some clones in this sample may be carry-over from other donors' samples. The CDR3 region is CASSLRTRTVSYNEQFF. The CDR3 nucleotides read TGTGCCAGCAGCTTACGGACTCGGACAGTTTCCTACAATGAGCAGTTCTTC. Full variable domain (remainder filled in from reference TRBV7-6 and TRBJ2-1): GAGVSQSPRYKVTKRGQDVALRCDPISGHVSLYWYRQALGQGPEFLTYFNYEAQQDKSGLPNDRFSAERPEGSISTLTIQRTEQRDSAMYRCASSLRTRTVSYNEQFFGPGTRLTVL.